This T cell receptor (beta chain) was retrieved from a study of T cells in Graves' hyperthyroidism and ophthalmopathy (dated by TCRdb to between 2017 and 2020). Broadly, across the study: Peripheral blood was sampled at the time of initial diagnosis, prior to any treatment. An independent validation cohort of 18 to 20 hyperthyroidism patients and about 15 patients who later progressed to ophthalmopathy tested prospective prediction of ophthalmopathy. The 100 or so discovery patients were randomly split 7:3 into training and test sets. The paper reports TCR Vbeta CDR3 sequencing of over 130 peripheral blood samples: some 44 ophthalmopathy, fewer than 85 hyperthyroidism and 17 progressor patients. In addition, the study compared T-cell repertoires in thyroid tissue and in blood from six Graves' hyperthyroidism patients. To identify TCR V-J signatures that set the groups apart, the researchers used a discovery cohort of approximately 98 patients, made up of some 41 with Graves' ophthalmopathy and around 58 with stable Graves' hyperthyroidism. Once sampling was done, hyperthyroidism patients were given methimazole at a starting dose of 30 mg daily, whereas ophthalmopathy patients were given high-dose intravenous methylprednisolone. Here is what the overall study found, with its caveats: Sample size was not statistically predetermined, and investigators were not blinded to group allocation. Blood samples also contained most of the expanded thyroid clonotypes (frequency above 0.001), which suggests that blood repertoires may reflect thyroid immune responses. In validation, progression to ophthalmopathy was predicted by the model with 70.59% sensitivity and roughly 76% specificity, a median of around 6.5 months before onset. A 13 V-J signature model separated ophthalmopathy from stable hyperthyroidism, with around 90% sensitivity and 81% to 82% specificity in cross-validation and 80%/75% in testing.

The TCR beta CDR3 regions were amplified from RNA transcripts. A first-round RT-PCR of the TCR CDR3 used the HTBI primer set with the Qiagen OneStep RT-PCR kit. Libraries were constructed in a second round of multiplex PCR, after which size selection and purification were performed. Sequencing of the libraries was done on an Illumina HiSeq2000 using paired-end 100 bp reads. Regarding the original processing steps: SOAPnuke was used to process the raw data, throwing out any read that contained adapters or uncalled bases, had a mean Phred below 15, or lacked an exact constant-primer or identifier match. COPE v1.2.5 was used to merge the high-quality paired reads, and each unique nucleotide sequence was defined as a clonotype. Clonotypes were aligned to IMGT TRBV, TRBD and TRBJ reference segments using MiTCR v1.1. The analysis was restricted to V-J combinations with a frequency above 0.0001, which together covered approximately 99% of the repertoires. A TCS score was defined as the ratio between F50 (clonal expansion) and ExV (chaos), using BLOSUM62-based TCRdist between CDR3 peptides within each V-J. Welch's t-statistics and random forest reduced around 550 V-J features to around 14, which were used in a naive Bayes classifier (R e1071). TCRdb reworked the public reads: Q25 trimming with fastp, MiXCR clone assembly, productive beta chains retained. Rows are combined by CDR3 protein, so each entry shows the most common genes and DNA. The V and J calls shown here were made by TCRdb, not taken from the authors' results. The sample profile shows roughly 400,000 distinct CDR3 sequences; more than 13% of them were found once. Jointly, the top ten make up 25% to 30% of the sample.

Ophthalmopathy patients had moderately to severely active disease, Clinical Activity Score of at least 3, NOSPECS grade of at least 4, and duration under 3 months. The study excluded patients with uncontrolled infections, other autoimmune diseases, pregnancy or lactation. Diagnoses were based on clinical symptoms, serum thyroxine and TRAb, thyroid ultrasound and orbital computed tomography. PBMCs were separated from 10 ml of fresh peripheral blood using Ficoll-Paque density gradient centrifugation. Total RNA was extracted using Trizol reagent, and RNA quality was assessed on an Agilent 2100 Bioanalyzer. The germline V gene specifies SGHTA as CDR1 and FQGNSA as CDR2. V lost 5 bases and J lost 4 bases; the stretch between them is 18 bases long. From cysteine to phenylalanine, the CDR3 is 16 amino acids long. CDR3 DNA only is kept here, 48 bases in frame from base 1. This clonotype was observed a few times. Its antigen remains unidentified. Base qualities are not at hand, and no much larger clone is one base apart.

The receptor was isolated from a man aged 50 to 59 with Graves' ophthalmopathy. Sequences were obtained from blood. The chain links TRBV7-2 with TRBJ2-1, and perhaps TRBD2 as D gene, on 6 matching bases. The bases read TGTGCCAGCAGCGGGAAGACTAGGGTATCGTACAATGAGCAGTTCTTC. Its product reads: CASSGKTRVSYNEQFF.